This entry lists 23 T cell receptor beta chains sequenced from one sample in a study of CD8+ T cells in alopecia areata. Reverse transcribed after extraction, RNA yielded cDNA as the sequencing template. The table came from immunoSEQ multiplex PCR; TCRdb's copy has only in-frame clones and leaves some out. The table has under 350,000 clones, roughly 64% seen once. As to treatment: oral pan-JAK inhibitor, 5-10 mg twice daily. This material consisted of CD4+ T cells sorted from blood, taken at week 24, from a patient treated with tofacitinib. These receptors originate from a human donor with alopecia areata.

This clone was observed a handful of times. The V call is TRBV6-5, the J call TRBJ2-5, with 8 bases fitting TRBD2. Unmatched junction bases numbered 9, after V lost 2 bases and J lost 7 bases. CDR1 is MNHEY and CDR2 is SVGAGI in the germline V gene. This CDR3 contains 15 residues. The CDR3 loop reads CASSYAAGATATQYF. The CDR3 DNA sequence: TGTGCCAGCAGTTACGCAGCGGGGGCGACGGCGACCCAGTACTTC.

This clone appeared a single time. The chain carries TRBV6-1 and TRBJ2-5; D is uncertain. The CDR3 is made up of 11 amino acids. Germline values: CDR1 MNHNS, CDR2 SASEGT. V was cut by 6 bases and J by 3 bases, with 5 bases left in between. The CDR3 DNA reads as TGTGCCAGCAGAGAAAAAGAGACCCAGTACTTC. Protein product: CASREKETQYF.

This sequence joins TRBV6-5 and TRBJ1-2; no definite D call. Deletions cut 7 bases from V and 8 bases from J, with 14 bases between. CDR1 is MNHEY, CDR2 SVGAGI, per germline. This CDR3 has 12 amino acids. The CDR3 DNA reads TGTGCCAGCATCTCTACGGCGCGGGGCTACACCTTC. Its translation: CASISTARGYTF.

This clone came up a few times. The chain has TRBV2 and TRBJ1-1, with D uncertain. V shed 3 bases and J shed 1 base, with 12 bases lying between them. The CDR3 length is 15 residues. Germline CDR1 is SNHLY and CDR2 is FYNNEI. The CDR3 DNA sequence: TGTGCCAGCAGTGACCGGTCACGTCAGAACACTGAAGCTTTCTTT. Translated: CASSDRSRQNTEAFF.

The chain employs TRBV27 and TRBJ1-4, with D perhaps TRBD1 (6 bases). The CDR3 covers 15 residues. Germline V gives CDR1 MNHEY, CDR2 SMNVEV (reference sequence). V was clipped by 3 bases and J by 4 bases, with 12 bases between them. In DNA form, the CDR3 reads TGTGCCAGCAGTTTGGCGGGGGCTTATAATGAAAAACTGTTTTTT. As protein: CASSLAGAYNEKLFF. The complete variable domain, with remaining parts taken from reference TRBV27 and TRBJ1-4, reads EAQVTQNPRYLITVTGKKLTVTCSQNMNHEYMSWYRQDPGLGLRQIYYSMNVEVTDKGDVPEGYKVSRKEKRNFPLILESPSPNQTSLYFCASSLAGAYNEKLFFGSGTQLSVL.

The sample holds many counts of this clone. The chain recombines TRBV7-9 with TRBJ2-7; no clear D. CDR1 SEHNR and CDR2 FQNEAQ come from the germline V gene (reference sequence). With 5 bases removed from V and 3 bases from J, the gap between germline ends came to 5 bases. The CDR3 has 11 amino acids. CDR3 nucleotide sequence: TGTGCCAGCAGCACCCTCTACGAGCAGTACTTC. It specifies CASSTLYEQYF.

The chain has TRBV30 and TRBJ2-5, with TRBD1 matching over 9 bases. The CDR3 extends over 12 amino acids. Germline V CDR1 and CDR2: GTSNPN, SVGIG (reference sequence). Trimming took 5 bases from V and 5 from J; bases not matched to a gene: 3. The CDR3 loop reads CAWGTGIETQYF. CDR3 nucleotides: TGTGCCTGGGGGACAGGGATTGAGACCCAGTACTTC.

The V and J genes are TRBV7-9 and TRBJ2-5; TRBD1 matches 11 bases. There are 16 residues in the CDR3. The J segment lost 9 bases and the V segment lost 3 bases, leaving 12 bases of the junction unmatched. Per germline, CDR1 SEHNR and CDR2 FQNEAQ (reference sequence). CDR3 region: CASSLRGTGGTTAQYF. The DNA for the CDR3 is TGTGCCAGCAGCTTGCGTGGGACAGGGGGAACAACTGCCCAGTACTTC.

This chain uses TRBV4-2 with TRBJ1-5; D is uncertain. From germline, CDR1 is LGHNA and CDR2 YNFKEQ. This CDR3 is 15 amino acids long. V was cut by 3 bases and J by 0 bases, with 9 bases left in between. The CDR3 DNA reads TGTGCCAGCAGCCAGCGTGGGGATAGCAATCAGCCCCAGCATTTT. It translates to CASSQRGDSNQPQHF.

The chain links TRBV6-5 to TRBJ1-1; D uncertain. The length of the CDR3 is 14 residues. Trimming left V 2 bases short and J 0 bases short, with 7 bases between. The germline V gene has CDR1 MNHEY and CDR2 SVGAGI. The CDR3 region is CASSYSILNTEAFF. The CDR3 DNA follows: TGTGCCAGCAGTTACAGCATCTTGAACACTGAAGCTTTCTTT.

As to this clone: Other DNA sequences from this sample encode an identical CDR3 as well. The chain is built from TRBV29-1 and TRBJ2-1; possibly TRBD2 for D (7 bases). In germline, CDR1 is SQVTM, CDR2 ANQGSEA. V dropped 4 bases and J dropped 1 base, with 11 bases sitting between them. CDR3 length equals 14 residues. The CDR3, as DNA: TGCAGCGTTGGGCGGGGGCTATCCTACAATGAGCAGTTCTTC. Its translation is CSVGRGLSYNEQFF.

The V call is TRBV29-1, the J call TRBJ2-5; D gene ambiguous. Trimming stripped 6 bases from V and 2 bases from J, with 10 bases between. CDR3 length: 12 residues. In germline, CDR1 is SQVTM, CDR2 ANQGSEA. The chain's CDR3 is CSVALGQETQYF. DNA for the CDR3: TGCAGCGTGGCCCTGGGGCAAGAGACCCAGTACTTC. Variable domain in full (rest from reference TRBV29-1 and TRBJ2-5): SAVISQKPSRDICQRGTSLTIQCQVDSQVTMMFWYRQQPGQSLTLIATANQGSEATYESGFVIDKFPISRPNLTFSTLTVSNMSPEDSSIYLCSVALGQETQYFGPGTRLLVL.

This clone showed up just a few times. The chain links TRBV4-3 to TRBJ1-1, with D hard to call. There are 14 residues in the CDR3. The V gene's germline CDR1 is LGHNA and CDR2 YSLEER. Trimming stripped 1 base from V and 0 bases from J, with 6 bases between. CDR3 residues: CASSQGVMNTEAFF. The CDR3 DNA reads as TGCGCCAGCAGCCAAGGAGTGATGAACACTGAAGCTTTCTTT.

The rearrangement joins TRBV2 to TRBJ2-3; no clear D. Trimming shortened V by 6 bases and J by 2 bases, and 6 bases separated the two germline ends. Germline CDR1 SNHLY, CDR2 FYNNEI. The CDR3 spans 12 residues. CDR3 loop: CASRADTDTQYF. CDR3 nucleotides: TGTGCCAGCAGGGCAGACACAGATACGCAGTATTTT.

Here the CDR3 reads CASSTTPGSNEQFF. As DNA, the CDR3 is TGCGCCAGCAGCACCACGCCAGGGAGCAATGAGCAGTTCTTC. The chain links TRBV5-1 to TRBJ2-1; D possibly uses TRBD1 or TRBD2 (5 bases each). Trimming pared 4 bases from V and 6 bases from J, leaving 14 bases between. The CDR3 runs to 14 residues. Germline CDR1 is SGHRS and CDR2 is YFSETQ.

This clone was recorded a few times. The gene calls are TRBV30 and TRBJ2-3, with TRBD2 matching over 11 bases. V gave up 5 bases and J gave up 6 bases; unmatched junction bases: 10. Germline loops: CDR1 GTSNPN, CDR2 SVGIG (reference sequence). The CDR3 sequence is 15 residues long. The DNA for the CDR3 is TGTGCCTGGGAAGGGACTAGCGGAGGCTGGGATACGCAGTATTTT. Translation gives CAWEGTSGGWDTQYF.

The chain combines TRBV30 with TRBJ1-3; D not certain. Germline loops: CDR1 GTSNPN, CDR2 SVGIG (reference sequence). The V and J ends lost 4 bases and 4 bases respectively, with 11 bases between them. This CDR3 comprises 13 residues. The chain's CDR3 is CAWTKNMGNTIYF. In nucleotides, the CDR3 is TGTGCCTGGACGAAGAATATGGGAAACACCATATATTTT.

About this clone itself: Other DNA sequences from this sample encode an identical CDR3 as well. The rearrangement uses TRBV29-1 and TRBJ1-2; perhaps TRBD1 as D (6 bases). CDR1 is SQVTM, CDR2 ANQGSEA, per germline. V lost 3 bases to trimming and J lost 4 bases, with 9 bases between them. The CDR3 runs to 12 residues. This CDR3 is CSVELGGYGYTF. CDR3 DNA: TGCAGCGTTGAGTTAGGGGGCTATGGCTACACCTTC.

This clone has only a few counts. This chain links TRBV29-1 with TRBJ2-7; D gene unclear. The CDR3 spans 14 residues. V was trimmed by 4 bases and J by 0 bases, leaving 13 bases between them. CDR1 is SQVTM, CDR2 ANQGSEA, per germline. The CDR3: CSVATPSTSYEQYF. DNA for the CDR3: TGCAGCGTTGCCACCCCCAGCACCTCCTACGAGCAGTACTTC.

The J gene is TRBJ2-7, the V gene TRBV27, with D perhaps TRBD2 (5 bases). Germline V gene lookup returns CDR1 MNHEY and CDR2 SMNVEV (reference sequence). V was trimmed by 0 bases and J by 4 bases, leaving 7 bases between them. The CDR3 is 13 residues long. CDR3 DNA sequence: TGTGCCAGCAGTTTATCCCGAGGGTACGAGCAGTACTTC. Protein product: CASSLSRGYEQYF.

This chain links TRBV19 with TRBJ1-1, with 10 bases that match TRBD1. J lost 1 base, V lost 9 bases, and 8 bases had no gene match. Germline values: CDR1 LNHDA, CDR2 SQIVND (reference sequence). CDR3 length: 15 residues. This chain's CDR3 is CASQDRGRPNTEAFF. The CDR3 nucleotides read TGTGCCAGCCAAGACAGGGGGCGACCGAACACTGAAGCTTTCTTT. Based on the CDR3 plus reference TRBV19 and TRBJ1-1, the full variable domain is DGGITQSPKYLFRKEGQNVTLSCEQNLNHDAMYWYRQDPGQGLRLIYYSQIVNDFQKGDIAEGYSVSREKKESFPLTVTSAQKNPTAFYLCASQDRGRPNTEAFFGQGTRLTVV.

The rearrangement links TRBV2 to TRBJ2-3; 9 positions agree with TRBD1. This CDR3 comprises 15 residues. Germline lookup yields CDR1 SNHLY and CDR2 FYNNEI. The V and J ends lost 6 bases and 1 base, in that order; junction bases with no gene match: 5. CDR3 in DNA: TGTGCCAGCAGACCCGACAGGGGGGGCACAGATACGCAGTATTTT. Translating it yields CASRPDRGGTDTQYF.

The rearrangement joins TRBV2 to TRBJ1-6; no clear D gene. This CDR3 has 13 residues. The germline gives CDR1 SNHLY, CDR2 FYNNEI. Between the trimmed V and J ends, which lost 7 bases and 5 bases, there was a span of 9 bases. The CDR3 DNA is TGTGCCAGCAAACGGACGGATAATTCACCCCTCCACTTT. Encoded protein: CASKRTDNSPLHF. Looking up the rest from reference TRBV2 and TRBJ1-6 gives the full variable domain: EPEVTQTPSHQVTQMGQEVILRCVPISNHLYFYWYRQILGQKVEFLVSFYNNEISEKSEIFDDQFSVERPDGSNFTLKIRSTKLEDSAMYFCASKRTDNSPLHFGNGTRLTVT.